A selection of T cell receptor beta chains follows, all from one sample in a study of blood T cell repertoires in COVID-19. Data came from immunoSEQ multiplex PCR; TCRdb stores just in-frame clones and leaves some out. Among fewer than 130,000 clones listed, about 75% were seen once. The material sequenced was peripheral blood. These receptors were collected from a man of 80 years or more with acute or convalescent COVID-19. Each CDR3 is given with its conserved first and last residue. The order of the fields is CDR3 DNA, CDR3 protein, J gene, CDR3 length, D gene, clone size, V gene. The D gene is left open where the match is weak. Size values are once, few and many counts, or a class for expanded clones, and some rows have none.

TGTGCCAGCTCACCACCGAGGCAGGGGGCGTCGGCTTTCTTT	CASSPPRQGASAFF	TRBJ1-1	14	TRBD1	.	TRBV18
TGTGCCAGCAGTTTCTGGACAGACAATGAGCAGTTCTTC	CASSFWTDNEQFF	TRBJ2-1	13	.	.	TRBV6-6
TGTGCCAGCAGCTGGGACAGGTACTCCTACGAGCAGTACTTC	CASSWDRYSYEQYF	TRBJ2-7	14	TRBD1	.	TRBV5-6
TGTGCCAGCAGCTTCCTCCCCGGGGACACGGACACTGAAGCTTTCTTT	CASSFLPGDTDTEAFF	TRBJ1-1	16	.	.	TRBV13
TGTGCCAGCAGCGTAGGTGGGGGGGGGTACAATGAGCAGTTCTTC	CASSVGGGGYNEQFF	TRBJ2-1	15	TRBD2	once	TRBV9
TGTGCCAGTAGTATCCCGAGGGTGAACACTGAAGCTTTCTTT	CASSIPRVNTEAFF	TRBJ1-1	14	.	.	TRBV19
TGTGCCAGTAGTATTAGTACCTACAATGAGCAGTTCTTC	CASSISTYNEQFF	TRBJ2-1	13	.	.	TRBV19
TGTGCCAGCAATGGTTTGGCGGGAGTAATTAGGGAGCAGTACTTC	CASNGLAGVIREQYF	TRBJ2-7	15	TRBD2	.	TRBV2
TGTGCCAGCAGCCATGCTACAACCTTAGGGTTAAGGAGGTCCGAGCAGTACTTC	CASSHATTLGLRRSEQYF	TRBJ2-7	18	.	.	TRBV14
TGTGCCAGCAGCCAAAGGGACAGGGGCGCCGGGGAGCTGTTTTTT	CASSQRDRGAGELFF	TRBJ2-2	15	TRBD1	.	TRBV3-1/TRBV3-2
TGTGCCAGCAGTTCACTTAGACTAGCGGGAAGTCACAATGAGCAGTTCTTC	CASSSLRLAGSHNEQFF	TRBJ2-1	17	TRBD2	.	TRBV28
TGTGCCAGCAGGCCACAGGGAGATTCGTCACCCCTCCACTTT	CASRPQGDSSPLHF	TRBJ1-6	14	.	.	TRBV27
TGTGCCAGCAGTTTTGAGACTACCAATGAGCAGTTCTTC	CASSFETTNEQFF	TRBJ2-1	13	.	.	TRBV28
TGTGCCAGCAGCTCGCCTACAGCGGATGAGCAGTACTTC	CASSSPTADEQYF	TRBJ2-7	13	.	few	TRBV7-9
TGTGCCAGCAGTACAGTTGGGGCCCGGGTAGGTGGCAATCAGCCCCAGCATTTT	CASSTVGARVGGNQPQHF	TRBJ1-5	18	.	once	TRBV6-2/TRBV6-3
TGTGCCAGCAGCTTAAGAGTAGCGACTCAAGATACGCAGTATTTT	CASSLRVATQDTQYF	TRBJ2-3	15	.	.	TRBV13
TGTGCCAGCAGATTGGGACAGGGCCTATCAGCCCTCCACTTT	CASRLGQGLSALHF	TRBJ1-6	14	TRBD1	.	TRBV28
TGTGCCAGCAGCTTAGGTCTAGCGGGAGGGACAGATACGCAGTATTTT	CASSLGLAGGTDTQYF	TRBJ2-3	16	TRBD2	few	TRBV7-7
TGTGCCAGCAGCTGGACAGGAAATAATTCACCCCTCCACTTT	CASSWTGNNSPLHF	TRBJ1-6	14	TRBD1	.	TRBV7-8
TGTGCCAGCAGCCAAGATCCCACAGGGGTTGGCACTGAAGCTTTCTTT	CASSQDPTGVGTEAFF	TRBJ1-1	16	TRBD1	.	TRBV4-2
TGTGCCAGCAGTGAGGGTGGGGGCCCTAATGAAAAACTGTTTTTT	CASSEGGGPNEKLFF	TRBJ1-4	15	.	.	TRBV2
TGTGCCAGCAGCTATAAAGGAGGGGAAAGCCCAGATACGCAGTATTTT	CASSYKGGESPDTQYF	TRBJ2-3	16	.	.	TRBV7-3
TGTGCCAGCAGCGTAGGGGGCGGATCCTACAATGAGCAGTTCTTC	CASSVGGGSYNEQFF	TRBJ2-1	15	.	.	TRBV9
TGTGCCAGCAGTTCCGGGACAGAGAATGAAAAACTGTTTTTT	CASSSGTENEKLFF	TRBJ1-4	14	TRBD1	.	TRBV28
TGTGCCAGCGCGGAAGGATTGGGCACAGATACGCAGTATTTT	CASAEGLGTDTQYF	TRBJ2-3	14	.	.	TRBV2
TGTGCCTGGACAGGGGGTATGAACACTGAAGCTTTCTTT	CAWTGGMNTEAFF	TRBJ1-1	13	TRBD1	.	TRBV30
TGTGCCAGCAGCGTAGGGGGAGGATTACTGAACACTGAAGCTTTCTTT	CASSVGGGLLNTEAFF	TRBJ1-1	16	.	.	TRBV9
TGTGCCAGCAGCCGCGGGGGATCCGGGAGGGCCTTCCCCGAGCAGTACTTC	CASSRGGSGRAFPEQYF	TRBJ2-7	17	TRBD2	.	TRBV7-2
TGTGCCAGCGGAGCGCGCTACGAGCAGTACTTC	CASGARYEQYF	TRBJ2-7	11	.	.	TRBV7-9
TGTGCCAGCAGTTTAGGAGGGGGCGCGGGCAATCAGCCCCAGCATTTT	CASSLGGGAGNQPQHF	TRBJ1-5	16	TRBD1	.	TRBV28
TGTGCCAGCAGCTTAACACGTGTCGGGTGCCTAGAGACCCAGTACTTC	CASSLTRVGCLETQYF	TRBJ2-5	16	.	many	TRBV7-3
TGTGCCAGCAGCCGCCGGGGGGATGAGCAGTTCTTC	CASSRRGDEQFF	TRBJ2-1	12	TRBD2	once	TRBV6-5
TGTGCCAGCAGCATAACGGGAGGACAGACGTACGAGCAGTACTTC	CASSITGGQTYEQYF	TRBJ2-7	15	.	.	TRBV5-5
TGTGCCAGCAGATCAAGGGGTTGGAACACTGAAGCTTTCTTT	CASRSRGWNTEAFF	TRBJ1-1	14	.	.	TRBV6-5
TGTGCCAGCAGCCCCCAATTTAGGAGGAACTATGGCTACACCTTC	CASSPQFRRNYGYTF	TRBJ1-2	15	.	.	TRBV9
TGTGCCAGCACGACTGAAGCTTTCTTT	CASTTEAFF	TRBJ1-1	9	.	once	TRBV6-6
TGTGCCAGCTCACCATTGGCCAGGGAAGGCGGGGAGCTGTTTTTT	CASSPLAREGGELFF	TRBJ2-2	15	.	.	TRBV18
TGTGCCAGCTCTCCTCCAGGGATAGCTGAAGCTTTCTTT	CASSPPGIAEAFF	TRBJ1-1	13	.	.	TRBV18
TGCGCCAGCAGCCTCCGGACAGGGGTCAGCAATGAGCAGTTCTTC	CASSLRTGVSNEQFF	TRBJ2-1	15	TRBD1	.	TRBV5-1
TGTGCCAGCAGTTCGGGACAGCACCGAATGGCCCTCCACTTT	CASSSGQHRMALHF	TRBJ1-6	14	TRBD1	.	TRBV28
TGTGCCAGCACCTCCAGGGGGAGCAGGGACGAGCAGTACTTC	CASTSRGSRDEQYF	TRBJ2-7	14	TRBD1	few	TRBV6-5
TGTGCCAGCAGTCTAAGCGGGAGATTCGTCACCGGGGAGCTGTTTTTT	CASSLSGRFVTGELFF	TRBJ2-2	16	TRBD2	few	TRBV27
TGTGCCAGCAGTTCCCTGGGCGGGACAGGGGACAATGAGCAGTTCTTC	CASSSLGGTGDNEQFF	TRBJ2-1	16	TRBD1	.	TRBV28
TGTGCCAGCAGCTCAAATCGGGAGGGCTACAATGAGCAGTTCTTC	CASSSNREGYNEQFF	TRBJ2-1	15	TRBD2	many	TRBV11-2
TGTGCCGCCTCGGGGGAGCGGGGCACAGATACGCAGTATTTT	CAASGERGTDTQYF	TRBJ2-3	14	.	.	TRBV2
TGTGCCAGTAGTTGGGGGACTTCGAGGAATCAGCCCCAGCATTTT	CASSWGTSRNQPQHF	TRBJ1-5	15	.	.	TRBV19
TGTGCCAGCACCGGACAGAACACTGAAGCTTTCTTT	CASTGQNTEAFF	TRBJ1-1	12	.	.	TRBV18
TGTGCCACCAGCGGCGGGACAGGGTGGGACACAGATACGCAGTATTTT	CATSGGTGWDTDTQYF	TRBJ2-3	16	TRBD1	.	TRBV15
TGTGCCAGCAGTTTAAGACACGGTGGCTACACCTTC	CASSLRHGGYTF	TRBJ1-2	12	.	.	TRBV12-3/TRBV12-4
TGTGCCAGCAGCTTAGGGCCAAGCGGGGGAGAGACCCAGTACTTC	CASSLGPSGGETQYF	TRBJ2-5	15	TRBD2	.	TRBV11-2
TGTGCCAGTAGTACCCATGGGGCCAGCTTTGGAAACACCATATATTTT	CASSTHGASFGNTIYF	TRBJ1-3	16	.	.	TRBV19
TGTGCCAGCAGCCCGACGGCCGGGACAGGCTCCTACGAGCAGTACTTC	CASSPTAGTGSYEQYF	TRBJ2-7	16	TRBD1	.	TRBV3-1/TRBV3-2